Listed below are T cell receptor beta chains from one sample, sequenced in a study of blood T cell repertoires in COVID-19. Sequencing used immunoSEQ multiplex PCR; TCRdb keeps in-frame clones, though not all of them. The data show approximately 150,000 clones, with 65% to 80% seen just once and 15% to 20% held by the top ten. The sequenced sample consisted of peripheral blood. These receptors all come from a man in his fifties or sixties with acute or convalescent COVID-19. Both conserved end residues are part of each CDR3. The D gene is left open where the match is weak. Some rows mark clone size as missing; the rest say once, few, many or name a class of expanded clone.

CDR3nt	CDR3aa	v_gene	j_gene	d_gene	abundance
TGTGCCAGCAGCTCAGAGGGGGTGAGCAATCAGCCCCAGCATTTT	CASSSEGVSNQPQHF	TRBV5-8	TRBJ1-5	.	.
TGTGCCAGCAGTGGTACTAGCGGGGGCTACGAGCAGTACTTC	CASSGTSGGYEQYF	TRBV2	TRBJ2-7	TRBD2	.
TGTGCCAGCAGCCAGGCATACAATGAGCAGTTCTTC	CASSQAYNEQFF	TRBV3-1/TRBV3-2	TRBJ2-1	.	.
TGTGCCAGCAGTGAAAACAGGTTAGGCTACACCTTC	CASSENRLGYTF	TRBV6-1	TRBJ1-2	.	once
TGCGCCAGCAGCTTGGACGGCAGGGGAGGGGACTACACCTTC	CASSLDGRGGDYTF	TRBV5-1	TRBJ1-2	.	.
TGTGCCAGCTCACCTTTGAGGGAAGAGACCCAGTACTTC	CASSPLREETQYF	TRBV18	TRBJ2-5	.	.
TGTGCCAGCAGCCTTGGACACCAGAACACTGAAGCTTTCTTT	CASSLGHQNTEAFF	TRBV3-1/TRBV3-2	TRBJ1-1	.	.
TGTGCCAGCAGCTGGACGGGGCAAGAGACCCAGTACTTC	CASSWTGQETQYF	TRBV11-3	TRBJ2-5	.	.
TGTGCCAGCTCACCACCGGCGAGACTAATGAACACTGAAGCTTTCTTT	CASSPPARLMNTEAFF	TRBV18	TRBJ1-1	.	.
TGTGCCAGCAGCCAAGCGGCGGGGGGCCCTTGGGATACGCAGTATTTT	CASSQAAGGPWDTQYF	TRBV14	TRBJ2-3	TRBD2	.
TGCGCCAGCAGCCAAGATCTTCCAGGGGGGAACACTGAAGCTTTCTTT	CASSQDLPGGNTEAFF	TRBV4-1	TRBJ1-1	TRBD1	few
TGCGCCAGCAGCCCCCAGGGGGCCCAAGAGACCCAGTACTTC	CASSPQGAQETQYF	TRBV4-1	TRBJ2-5	TRBD1	.
TGTGCCAGCAGTTCAGGACATCCCAATCAGCCCCAGCATTTT	CASSSGHPNQPQHF	TRBV2	TRBJ1-5	.	.
TGTGCCAGCAGCTTAACCGCCCAGCCGGGAGAGACCCAGTACTTC	CASSLTAQPGETQYF	TRBV7-3	TRBJ2-5	.	once
TGTGCTAGTGCCTGGGGCAGGGGGGACACTGAAGCTTTCTTT	CASAWGRGDTEAFF	TRBV12-5	TRBJ1-1	TRBD1	.
TGTGCCAGCAGTTTAAGAGTCGATGGCTACACCTTC	CASSLRVDGYTF	TRBV12-3/TRBV12-4	TRBJ1-2	.	.
TGTGCCAGCAGTCTTAGGGACACTGGCTACACCTTC	CASSLRDTGYTF	TRBV3-1/TRBV3-2	TRBJ1-2	.	.
TGTGCCAGCAGCTCTCAACAGGGGGCTTATAATTCACCCCTCCACTTT	CASSSQQGAYNSPLHF	TRBV11-2	TRBJ1-6	TRBD1	.
TGTGCCAGCAGCCCAACCGGGACTAGCCAAGAGACCCAGTACTTC	CASSPTGTSQETQYF	TRBV9	TRBJ2-5	TRBD2	.
TGCAGCGTTGAGGGCAGGGAGGATAAGGCTTTCTTT	CSVEGREDKAFF	TRBV29-1	TRBJ1-1	.	.
TGTGCCAGCTCACCCCCCTCCGACGAGCAGTACTTC	CASSPPSDEQYF	TRBV18	TRBJ2-7	.	.
TGTGCCAGCAGTGAATCCGTTGCGTTCACTGAAGCTTTCTTT	CASSESVAFTEAFF	TRBV6-1	TRBJ1-1	.	.
TGTGCCAGCTCACCAAGGGGATGGACAGGGGCCGAGAACACTGAAGCTTTCTTT	CASSPRGWTGAENTEAFF	TRBV18	TRBJ1-1	TRBD1	.
TGTGCCAGCAGCCAAGGACTAGCGGGGTGGAAGTATTTT	CASSQGLAGWKYF	TRBV3-1/TRBV3-2	TRBJ2-3	TRBD2	.
TGTGCCAGCAGCAAAGAACCACGAGGGATTTTTGAAGCTTTCTTT	CASSKEPRGIFEAFF	TRBV21-1	TRBJ1-1	.	.
TGTGCCAGCAGCATACGACAGGTGGTCAACAATGAGCAGTTCTTC	CASSIRQVVNNEQFF	TRBV7-2	TRBJ2-1	.	.
TGTGCCAGTAGTATAGACCGAGGGAGTACTCAGCCCCAGCATTTT	CASSIDRGSTQPQHF	TRBV19	TRBJ1-5	.	.
TGTGCCAGCAGCTTGTTAACGGGGAATACAGATACGCAGTATTTT	CASSLLTGNTDTQYF	TRBV5-4	TRBJ2-3	.	.
TGTGCCACCAGTGATTCGTACACGGACTCTTCTGAGCAGTTCTTC	CATSDSYTDSSEQFF	TRBV24-1	TRBJ2-1	.	many
TGCGCCAGCAGCTTCAGTACGGGGACAGATACGCAGTATTTT	CASSFSTGTDTQYF	TRBV5-1	TRBJ2-3	.	.
TGTGCCACCAGTGATCCGGGACAGAGAAACAATGAGCAGTTCTTC	CATSDPGQRNNEQFF	TRBV24-1	TRBJ2-1	TRBD1	.
TGCGCCAGCAGCCAAGGGGTAGGGGGCACTGAAGCTTTCTTT	CASSQGVGGTEAFF	TRBV5-1	TRBJ1-1	.	.
TGCGCCAGCAGCTTGGTCTTAGGGGGCAGCGGGGAGCTGTTTTTT	CASSLVLGGSGELFF	TRBV5-1	TRBJ2-2	TRBD1	.
TGTGCCAGCAGCGTACAGGGGGACACCGGGGAGCTGTTTTTT	CASSVQGDTGELFF	TRBV9	TRBJ2-2	TRBD1	.
TGTGCCAGCAGCGAAATCCGGGACAGACCGGGCTACACCTTC	CASSEIRDRPGYTF	TRBV14	TRBJ1-2	TRBD1	few
TGTGCCAGCAAGGCCAACGGGGCTGAAGCTTTCTTT	CASKANGAEAFF	TRBV2	TRBJ1-1	.	.
TGCAGCGTAGGGACAGTTGGCTACACCTTC	CSVGTVGYTF	TRBV29-1	TRBJ1-2	TRBD1	.
TGTGCCAGCAGTGAAGCGACGGGACAGACCTTTTTCACTGAAGCTTTCTTT	CASSEATGQTFFTEAFF	TRBV6-1	TRBJ1-1	TRBD1	.
TGTGCCAGCAGCTTACGACAGGGCACTGAAGCTTTCTTT	CASSLRQGTEAFF	TRBV7-8	TRBJ1-1	TRBD1	.
TGTGCCAGCAGTTGGACAGGGACAGATACGCAGTATTTT	CASSWTGTDTQYF	TRBV28	TRBJ2-3	TRBD1	.
TGCGCCAGCAGTGGTTTCGGGAACTCTGGGGCCAACGTCCTGACTTTC	CASSGFGNSGANVLTF	TRBV10-1	TRBJ2-6	.	.
TGTGCCACCAGTTGTACAGAATGCACAGATACGCAGTATTTT	CATSCTECTDTQYF	TRBV24-1	TRBJ2-3	.	.
TGTGCCAGCAGCTTAAGAGTGACAGGGTCATCAGATACGCAGTATTTT	CASSLRVTGSSDTQYF	TRBV7-8	TRBJ2-3	TRBD1	few
TGCAGCGTTGTAAGGGGGCCTGGAGAAGGTTTCTTT	CSVVRGPGEGFF	TRBV29-1	TRBJ1-1	TRBD1	.
TGTGCCAGCAGCCAGTTACCGGGACAGGGTACGGAGACCCAGTACTTC	CASSQLPGQGTETQYF	TRBV3-1/TRBV3-2	TRBJ2-5	TRBD1	.
TGTGCCAGCAGCCAAGATACACAGGTGAACACTGAAGCTTTCTTT	CASSQDTQVNTEAFF	TRBV3-1/TRBV3-2	TRBJ1-1	.	.
TGTGCCAGCACCGAGGGACACGGAAATTCACCCCTCCACTTT	CASTEGHGNSPLHF	TRBV9	TRBJ1-6	.	.
TGTGCCAGCAGTGTACAGGTTTATGGCTACACCTTC	CASSVQVYGYTF	TRBV2	TRBJ1-2	.	.
TGTGCCAGCAGCCTGGGACAGGGCGACGGCTACACCTTC	CASSLGQGDGYTF	TRBV2	TRBJ1-2	TRBD1	.
TGTGCCAGCAGGGGCGGGGGGCAGCCCCAGCATTTT	CASRGGGQPQHF	TRBV27	TRBJ1-5	.	.
TGCGCCAGCAGCCAAGATGGGACTGATAACACTGAAGCTTTCTTT	CASSQDGTDNTEAFF	TRBV4-1	TRBJ1-1	.	.
TGCGCCAGCAGCGACGGCAACAGGGGGAGCACAGATACGCAGTATTTT	CASSDGNRGSTDTQYF	TRBV10-1	TRBJ2-3	TRBD1	.
TGTGCCACCAGTGATTCCCGGGACAGGGGAAAATTGGAGACCCAGTACTTC	CATSDSRDRGKLETQYF	TRBV24-1	TRBJ2-5	TRBD1	.
TGTGCCAGCAGCCCTCCGTTAAGGACAGGGATGAACACTGAAGCTTTCTTT	CASSPPLRTGMNTEAFF	TRBV7-8	TRBJ1-1	TRBD1	few
TGCGCCAGCAGCCTTATTTTAACAGGGGTCCATGAGCAGTACTTC	CASSLILTGVHEQYF	TRBV4-1	TRBJ2-7	TRBD1	.
TGCGCCAGCAGCCAAGTGGGTCAGGCGGGGAATCAGCCCCAGCATTTT	CASSQVGQAGNQPQHF	TRBV4-1	TRBJ1-5	.	.
TGTGCCAGCAGCCCAGCAGGCCAACATCCAAACGGCGGGGAGCTGTTTTTT	CASSPAGQHPNGGELFF	TRBV11-3	TRBJ2-2	.	.
TGTGCCAGCAGCTTATTCGGCGGGGCGGCCGGGGAGCTGTTTTTT	CASSLFGGAAGELFF	TRBV7-8	TRBJ2-2	.	few
TGTGCCAGCAGTGATGGGCCCGACAGGGTTAATCAGCCCCAGCATTTT	CASSDGPDRVNQPQHF	TRBV6-1	TRBJ1-5	TRBD1	.